These 17 T cell receptor beta chains came from one sample sequenced in a study of identical twins. Using its own MiXCR run on the 5' RACE reads, TCRdb lists one record per CDR3 protein. The sample yields a few hundred thousand distinct CDR3 sequences, approximately 18% seen once. What was sequenced was naive T cells sorted from blood. The receptors stem from a man aged 50 to 59 in good health.

This clonotype was recorded at least ten times. The chain links TRBV12-3 or TRBV12-4 to TRBJ2-1, with TRBD2 as a possible D gene (6 bases). This CDR3 contains 14 residues. The V end was cut by 2 bases, the J end by 8 bases, with 13 bases between. CDR3: CASSLRIGGHEQFF. CDR3 nucleotides: TGTGCCAGCAGTTTAAGAATCGGGGGACATGAGCAGTTCTTC.

This sequence joins TRBV4-1 and TRBJ2-5; 9 nucleotides match TRBD1. From germline, CDR1 is MGHRA and CDR2 YSYEKL. The CDR3 is made up of 16 amino acids. V lost 4 bases and J lost 4; bases outside the gene matches: 10. CDR3 protein: CASSLYPGQGGETQYF. CDR3 nucleotide sequence: TGCGCCAGCAGCCTGTACCCGGGACAGGGAGGAGAGACCCAGTACTTC.

The gene calls are TRBV6-1 and TRBJ1-5; D not certain. This CDR3 has 10 amino acids. With 3 bases removed from V and 6 bases from J, the gap between germline ends came to 0 bases. Germline V gene data show CDR1 as MNHNS and CDR2 as SASEGT. CDR3 loop: CASSDQPQHF. The CDR3 nucleotides read TGTGCCAGCAGTGATCAGCCCCAGCATTTT.

This clonotype has ten or more counts. The chain is built from TRBV2 and TRBJ2-5; 7 nucleotides line up with TRBD2. The ends lost 7 bases at V and 5 bases at J; junction bases unmatched: 4. This CDR3 has 12 amino acids. CDR1 and CDR2 from the germline V gene are SNHLY and FYNNEI. The CDR3 protein is CASNQGGETQYF. CDR3 nucleotide sequence: TGTGCCAGCAACCAGGGAGGGGAGACCCAGTACTTC.

The chain joins TRBV6-2 or TRBV6-3 to TRBJ2-1; D is uncertain. Germline assignment: CDR1 MNHEY and CDR2 SVGEGT. The CDR3 runs 12 residues. The V end lost 4 bases, the J end lost 7 bases, and 8 bases lay between the germline ends. The CDR3 loop reads CASSFTQNEQFF. CDR3 nucleotides: TGTGCCAGCAGTTTCACTCAGAATGAGCAGTTCTTC.

The chain joins TRBV5-4 to TRBJ1-6; the D is unclear. Germline lookup yields CDR1 SGHNT and CDR2 YYREEE (reference sequence). The ends were cut back, 7 bases at V and 5 bases at J, with 13 bases in the middle. The CDR3 sequence is 14 residues long. The CDR3 here is CASARAGNNSPLHF. In DNA, the CDR3 is TGTGCCAGCGCCCGGGCAGGCAATAATTCACCCCTCCACTTT.

A few counts support this clonotype. The V and J genes are TRBV10-3 and TRBJ2-3; 11 bases are a match to TRBD2. CDR1 is ENHRY, CDR2 SYGVKD, per germline. This CDR3 has 14 amino acids. J lost 3 bases, V lost 6 bases, and 2 bases had no gene match. Written as DNA, the CDR3 is TGTGCCATCAGGACTAGCGGGGTAACAGATACGCAGTATTTT. Amino acids: CAIRTSGVTDTQYF.

This clonotype came up a few times. The chain employs TRBV6-2 or TRBV6-3 and TRBJ1-6; TRBD1 aligns across 9 bases. The CDR3 totals 15 residues. Germline V gene lookup returns CDR1 MNHEY and CDR2 SVGEGT. V was clipped by 6 bases and J by 9 bases; unmatched bases: 9. Here the CDR3 reads CASRTTGTGSSPLHF. As DNA, the CDR3 is TGTGCCAGCAGGACTACCGGGACAGGGAGTTCACCCCTCCACTTT.

Here the CDR3 DNA reads TGTGCCAGCAGCCCAACCCAGGGGGAGACCCAGTACTTC. Its translation is CASSPTQGETQYF. The chain uses TRBV7-9 and TRBJ2-5; D may be TRBD1 (6 bases). The CDR3 spans 13 residues. Trimming cost V 5 bases and J 5 bases, with 12 bases left between them. The germline V gene encodes CDR1 SEHNR and CDR2 FQNEAQ (reference sequence).

This clonotype was seen only a few times. The chain employs TRBV6-2 or TRBV6-3 and TRBJ2-7, with 9 bases identical to TRBD1. Germline CDR1 reads MNHEY; CDR2 reads SVGEGT. V lost 0 bases to trimming and J lost 4 bases; unmatched junction nucleotides: 4. The CDR3 consists of 15 residues. Here the CDR3 reads CASSYSETGGYEQYF. CDR3 sequence (DNA): TGTGCCAGCAGTTACTCGGAGACAGGGGGGTACGAGCAGTACTTC.

The chain joins TRBV11-2 to TRBJ2-3; D is perhaps TRBD1 or TRBD2 (5 bases each). The CDR3 is made up of 14 amino acids. The V gene lost 2 bases and the J gene lost 5 bases, with 11 bases spanning the gap. In germline, CDR1 is SGHAT, CDR2 FQNNGV. The CDR3 is CASSLNVRGDTQYF. In DNA form, the CDR3 reads TGTGCCAGCAGCTTAAACGTGAGGGGAGATACGCAGTATTTT.

The rearrangement links TRBV4-1 to TRBJ2-7; the D is unclear. Germline V gene data show CDR1 as MGHRA and CDR2 as YSYEKL. The ends were cut back, 0 bases at V and 2 bases at J, with 11 bases in the middle. The CDR3 spans 15 residues. CDR3 protein: CASSQEPSVAYEQYF. In nucleotides, the CDR3 is TGCGCCAGCAGCCAAGAGCCCAGCGTAGCCTACGAGCAGTACTTC.

This clonotype appeared a few times. The junction shows a germline mismatch at one end, possibly a read error. V and J are TRBV13 and TRBJ2-7; no definite D call. Germline lookup yields CDR1 PRHDT and CDR2 FYEKMQ (reference sequence). The length of the CDR3 is 12 residues. The CDR3 bases are TGTGCCAGCAACTTAGGTTTCGGCGAGCAGTACTTC. This sequence encodes CASNLGFGEQYF.

In its sample, this clonotype was seen a few times. The V and J genes are TRBV12-3 or TRBV12-4 and TRBJ1-3; 8 nucleotides align to TRBD1. Losses at the gene ends were 8 bases for V and 4 bases for J; bases not matched to a gene: 7. The CDR3 sequence is 14 residues long. CDR3 residues: CASQSGTGGNTIYF. Written as DNA, the CDR3 is TGTGCCAGCCAGTCTGGGACAGGAGGAAACACCATATATTTT.

This clonotype was seen repeatedly, ten times or more. The gene calls are TRBV20-1 and TRBJ2-7, with no clear D. This CDR3 spans 11 amino acids. Germline CDR1 DFQATT, CDR2 SNEGSKA (reference sequence). Trimming stripped 3 bases from V and 6 bases from J, with 9 bases between. This CDR3 is CSASYTREQYF. CDR3 coding DNA: TGCAGTGCTAGTTACACTCGCGAGCAGTACTTC.

This clonotype was counted only a few times. The chain employs TRBV4-2 and TRBJ2-3; D unresolved. Trimming cost V 0 bases and J 1 base, with 14 bases left between them. Germline loops: CDR1 LGHNA, CDR2 YNFKEQ. This CDR3 comprises 17 residues. The CDR3 sequence: CASSQDLSLSGTDTQYF. The CDR3 nucleotides are TGTGCCAGCAGCCAAGATCTGTCGCTTTCCGGCACAGATACGCAGTATTTT.

This clonotype was seen ten or more times. The chain links TRBV6-2 or TRBV6-3 to TRBJ1-5; possibly TRBD1 for D (5 bases). From germline, CDR1 is MNHEY and CDR2 SVGEGT. The CDR3 has 15 residues. The germline V and J ends were trimmed by 1 base and 6 bases, with 13 bases remaining between them. This CDR3 is CASSYFAGLAQPQHF. In DNA form, the CDR3 reads TGTGCCAGCAGTTACTTCGCAGGGCTGGCTCAGCCCCAGCATTTT.